This TCR beta chain was observed in a study of identical twins. Study conclusions and caveats: Weaker excess twin sharing was observed in beta out-of-frame sequences. Out-of-frame sharing of TCR alpha in monozygotic twins was underestimated by models. Analyses of zero insertions could, in part, be confounded by invariant MAIT and iNKT cells.

Trimming took 0 bases from V and 7 from J; bases not matched to a gene: 9. This CDR3 is built from 17 residues. Germline loops: CDR1 LGHNA, CDR2 YSLEER. In its sample, this clonotype was seen many times. Its matching antigen is unknown. It was template switching that added a universal primer site, and there were unique molecular identifiers on the cDNA. TCRdb re-analysed the 5' RACE reads in MiXCR, keeping a single row per CDR3 protein. The sample yields about 240,000 distinct CDR3 sequences, about 10% seen once. Sequenced input: memory T cells sorted from blood. V gene TRBV4-3 combines with J gene TRBJ1-6; 7 positions agree with TRBD1. The source of this sequence is a man between 50 and 59 years old in good health. The CDR3 sequence: CASSQEPVGGGNSPLHF. DNA of the CDR3: TGCGCCAGCAGCCAAGAGCCGGTGGGAGGGGGCAATTCACCCCTCCACTTT.